One and the same sample provided the 3 T cell receptor beta chains below, sequenced in a study of siplizumab effects on memory and regulatory T cells. The assay was immunoSEQ multiplex PCR, and TCRdb's table has in-frame clones only and misses some. Here the sample spans about 100,000 clones, around 95% being singletons. Specimen: Tregs sorted from blood. The receptors here all came from a human donor in good health.

This chain joins TRBV2 and TRBJ2-2; a possible D gene is TRBD1 (6 bases). Germline CDR1 is SNHLY and CDR2 is FYNNEI. The CDR3 is 13 residues long. V lost 5 bases and J lost 4, with 8 bases in between. The CDR3 is CASSRQVTGELFF. The CDR3 coding sequence is TGTGCCAGCAGTCGACAGGTCACCGGGGAGCTGTTTTTT. Combining the CDR3 with reference TRBV2 and TRBJ2-2 gives the whole variable domain EPEVTQTPSHQVTQMGQEVILRCVPISNHLYFYWYRQILGQKVEFLVSFYNNEISEKSEIFDDQFSVERPDGSNFTLKIRSTKLEDSAMYFCASSRQVTGELFFGEGSRLTVL.

The chain combines TRBV5-4 with TRBJ2-7; TRBD1 matches 8 bases. V shed 8 bases, J shed 2 bases, and the junction held 12 bases outside the gene matches. The CDR3 sequence is 15 residues long. CDR1 and CDR2 from the germline V gene are SGHNT and YYREEE (reference sequence). CDR3 coding DNA: TGTGCCAGTAAGACCGGGACAGGTCTTCCCTACGAGCAGTACTTC. Translation gives CASKTGTGLPYEQYF.

This CDR3 is CASSFSRNTEAFF. The CDR3, as DNA: TGTGCCAGCAGTTTTAGCAGAAACACTGAAGCTTTCTTT. The gene calls are TRBV28 and TRBJ1-1; D unclear. Trimming removed 3 bases at V and 2 bases at J, with 7 bases between. Per the germline V gene, CDR1 is MDHEN and CDR2 is SYDVKM. The CDR3 loop spans 13 amino acids. The full variable domain, its missing parts supplied by reference TRBV28 and TRBJ1-1, is DVKVTQSSRYLVKRTGEKVFLECVQDMDHENMFWYRQDPGLGLRLIYFSYDVKMKEKGDIPEGYSVSREKKERFSLILESASTNQTSMYLCASSFSRNTEAFFGQGTRLTVV.